These 3 T cell receptor beta chains share one sample of origin, sequenced in a study of T cell repertoires in cytomegalovirus infection. MiXCR was run by TCRdb on the reads, yielding one entry per CDR3 protein. The sample has 200,000 to 300,000 distinct CDR3 sequences, roughly 9% seen once. The sample taken for sequencing was PBMCs. These receptors came from a human donor in good health (CMV status not recorded). Some clones in this sample may be carry-over from other donors' samples.

This clonotype was counted at least ten times. This chain uses TRBV7-2 with TRBJ1-3, with D possibly TRBD1 on 5 matching bases. Trimming took 4 bases from V and 4 from J, leaving 17 bases between them. CDR1 is SGHTA, CDR2 FQGNSA, per germline. The CDR3 contains 16 residues. CDR3 in DNA: TGTGCCAGCAGCTCCCAACCGGGTCACAGGGGAAACACCATATATTTT. Translated, it gives CASSSQPGHRGNTIYF.

This clonotype was counted many times. This sequence joins TRBV20-1 and TRBJ1-1, with D possibly being TRBD1 (5 bases). CDR3 length equals 15 residues. Looked up from germline, CDR1 is DFQATT and CDR2 is SNEGSKA (reference sequence). V lost 0 bases, J lost 2 bases, and 13 bases lay in between. CDR3 nucleotides: TGCAGTGCTAGAGATCATGGGGGGTATAACACTGAAGCTTTCTTT. This codes for CSARDHGGYNTEAFF.

As to this clonotype: A much larger clone lies one base from this, so it may be a read error. The chain has TRBV7-9 and TRBJ2-7; D may be TRBD2 (6 bases). Germline V gene data show CDR1 as SEHNR and CDR2 as FQNEAQ (reference sequence). V was trimmed by 7 bases and J by 5 bases, leaving 18 bases between them. The CDR3 spans 14 residues. The CDR3 region has the DNA TGTGCCAGCAACTGGGACCAGAGGAGGGACGAGCAGTACTTC. It codes for CASNWDQRRDEQYF.